One and the same sample provided the 9 T cell receptor beta chains below, sequenced in a study of T cells in Graves' hyperthyroidism and ophthalmopathy. Amplified TCR beta CDR3 regions came from RNA transcripts. The HTBI primer set was used in a first-round RT-PCR of the TCR CDR3. TCRdb reprocessed the multiplex PCR reads via MiXCR and lists one record per CDR3 protein. Here the sample spans around 500,000 distinct CDR3 sequences, around 15% being singletons. Sequenced material: blood. The receptors stem from a woman aged 25 to 39 with Graves' ophthalmopathy.

The rearrangement links TRBV7-2 to TRBJ1-5; D is possibly TRBD1 (5 bases). V shed 0 bases and J shed 4 bases, with 10 bases lying between them. The CDR3 covers 15 residues. Germline V gives CDR1 SGHTA, CDR2 FQGNSA. CDR3 nucleotide sequence: TGTGCCAGCAGCTTAGCGGGACTGCATAATCAGCCCCAGCATTTT. Protein product: CASSLAGLHNQPQHF. Supplemented by reference TRBV7-2 and TRBJ1-5, the full variable domain reads GAGVSQSPSNKVTEKGKDVELRCDPISGHTALYWYRQSLGQGLEFLIYFQGNSAPDKSGLPSDRFSAERTGGSVSTLTIQRTQQEDSAVYLCASSLAGLHNQPQHFGDGTRLSIL.

The sample holds a few counts of this clonotype. V and J are TRBV7-9 and TRBJ1-1, with 11 bases fitting TRBD1. Germline V gives CDR1 SEHNR, CDR2 FQNEAQ (reference sequence). The CDR3 length is 15 residues. The trim removed 5 bases at V and 8 bases at J, leaving 10 bases unmatched. The CDR3 sequence is CASSPWTGGAREAFF. In DNA form, the CDR3 reads TGTGCCAGCAGCCCGTGGACAGGGGGCGCGAGAGAAGCTTTCTTT. Looking up the rest from reference TRBV7-9 and TRBJ1-1 gives the full variable domain: DTGVSQNPRHKITKRGQNVTFRCDPISEHNRLYWYRQTLGQGPEFLTYFQNEAQLEKSRLLSDRFSAERPKGSFSTLEIQRTEQGDSAMYLCASSPWTGGAREAFFGQGTRLTVV.

The chain recombines TRBV25-1 with TRBJ1-4; possibly TRBD1 for D (6 bases). Germline-derived CDR1 and CDR2 are MGHDK and SYGVNS. This CDR3 comprises 12 residues. V lost 7 bases and J 8 bases, leaving 11 bases between the germline ends. CDR3 DNA sequence: TGTGCCAGCAAGCGGCAGGGGGAAAAACTGTTTTTT. Translation: CASKRQGEKLFF. Supplemented by reference TRBV25-1 and TRBJ1-4, the full variable domain reads EADIYQTPRYLVIGTGKKITLECSQTMGHDKMYWYQQDPGMELHLIHYSYGVNSTEKGDLSSESTVSRIRTEHFPLTLESARPSHTSQYLCASKRQGEKLFFGSGTQLSVL.

V is TRBV28 and J is TRBJ2-6; unclear D gene. There are 12 residues in the CDR3. V was cut by 3 bases and J by 10 bases, with 7 bases left in between. The V gene's germline CDR1 is MDHEN and CDR2 SYDVKM. The CDR3 nucleotides read TGTGCCAGCAGTTTTGGGGAAAACGTCCTGACTTTC. As protein: CASSFGENVLTF.

The chain combines TRBV20-1 with TRBJ2-3; 12 bases line up with TRBD2. Germline CDR1 DFQATT, CDR2 SNEGSKA (reference sequence). CDR3 length: 15 residues. Unmatched junction bases numbered 7, after V lost 5 bases and J lost 4 bases. CDR3 coding DNA: TGCAGTGCTCCGCTAGCGGGAGGGCCCCCAGATACGCAGTATTTT. Amino acids: CSAPLAGGPPDTQYF.

This clonotype appeared a few times. The chain couples TRBV6-2 or TRBV6-3 to TRBJ2-2, with 8 bases identical to TRBD1. Germline V lookup: CDR1 MNHEY, CDR2 SVGEGT. The CDR3 has 17 amino acids. With 4 bases clipped from V and 3 bases from J, the junction kept 10 bases outside the gene matches. The CDR3 nucleotides are TGTGCCAGCAGTTTCGTAGGACAGGGATGGGACACCGGGGAGCTGTTTTTT. Protein product: CASSFVGQGWDTGELFF.

This clonotype was detected a few times. The chain uses TRBV28 and TRBJ2-5; 10 bases align to TRBD1. CDR1 is MDHEN, CDR2 SYDVKM, per germline. After removal of 6 bases from V and 4 bases from J, the junction contained 11 bases not matched to a gene. The CDR3 length is 16 residues. CDR3 loop: CASRNPGQGTSETQYF. CDR3 bases: TGTGCCAGCAGAAACCCGGGACAGGGGACCTCAGAGACCCAGTACTTC.

In its sample, this clonotype was seen many times. The genes are TRBV20-1 and TRBJ2-5, with TRBD2 as a possible D gene (5 bases). The V and J ends lost 4 bases and 5 bases respectively, with 20 bases between them. The CDR3 consists of 15 residues. In germline, CDR1 is DFQATT, CDR2 SNEGSKA (reference sequence). CDR3 in DNA: TGCAGTGCTACAAACTGGGCCGACCGAGGGGAGACCCAGTACTTC. Its protein is CSATNWADRGETQYF.

This clonotype was found many times. J is TRBJ2-2 and V is TRBV5-6, with D perhaps matching TRBD1 (6 bases). Per the germline V gene, CDR1 is SGHDT and CDR2 is YYEEEE. V was shortened by 1 base and J by 6 bases, with 7 bases between the two germline ends. The CDR3 runs to 13 residues. The CDR3 DNA follows: TGTGCCAGCAGCTTGCCAGGGGCCGGGGAGCTGTTTTTT. It is translated as CASSLPGAGELFF.